A selection of T cell receptor beta chains follows, all from one sample in a study of long-term antiretroviral therapy in people with HIV. Data came from immunoSEQ multiplex PCR; TCRdb stores just in-frame clones and leaves some out. The table has approximately 24,000 clones, under 85% seen once; the top ten hold 11%. The sequenced sample was unsorted PBMCs, obtained 2.1 years after starting antiretroviral therapy. These receptor sequences come from a man in his thirties or forties with HIV. CDR3s include the opening cysteine and the closing phenylalanine or tryptophan. The order of the fields is clone size, V gene, D gene, J gene, CDR3 protein, CDR3 DNA. D genes are given only for firm matches. For some rows the clone size is stated as once, few or many, or as a class when expanded; others skip it.

size: -; V: TRBV27; D: -; J: TRBJ2-2; CDR3: CASSLFGAGELFF; DNA: TGTGCCAGCAGTTTGTTCGGGGCCGGGGAGCTGTTTTTT
size: -; V: TRBV4-3; D: TRBD2; J: TRBJ2-7; CDR3: CASSQDPGLAGEGTYEQYF; DNA: TGCGCCAGCAGCCAAGATCCGGGACTAGCGGGAGAGGGGACCTACGAGCAGTACTTC
size: -; V: TRBV15; D: -; J: TRBJ1-2; CDR3: CATSNEDSYGYTF; DNA: TGTGCCACCAGCAATGAAGACAGCTATGGCTACACCTTC
size: -; V: TRBV5-6; D: -; J: TRBJ1-4; CDR3: CASSFNSIATNEKLFF; DNA: TGTGCCAGCAGCTTTAATAGCATTGCAACTAATGAAAAACTGTTTTTT
size: -; V: TRBV10-3; D: TRBD1; J: TRBJ1-2; CDR3: CAISDLVPGQALLSGYTF; DNA: TGTGCCATCAGTGATCTAGTCCCGGGACAGGCCCTTCTGAGTGGCTACACCTTC
size: -; V: TRBV18; D: TRBD2; J: TRBJ2-5; CDR3: CASSPLAGGTQTQYF; DNA: TGTGCCAGCTCACCATTAGCGGGAGGGACCCAGACCCAGTACTTC
size: -; V: TRBV6-1; D: TRBD1; J: TRBJ1-1; CDR3: CASRGDRGATEAFF; DNA: TGTGCCAGCAGGGGGGACAGGGGTGCCACTGAAGCTTTCTTT
size: once; V: TRBV27; D: TRBD2; J: TRBJ2-3; CDR3: CASSLSGLAGEYTQYF; DNA: TGTGCCAGCAGTTTATCTGGACTAGCGGGAGAATATACGCAGTATTTT
size: -; V: TRBV18; D: TRBD2; J: TRBJ2-5; CDR3: CASSPSLAGGQETQYF; DNA: TGTGCCAGCTCACCCTCACTAGCGGGAGGTCAAGAGACCCAGTACTTC
size: -; V: TRBV7-2; D: TRBD2; J: TRBJ2-5; CDR3: CASSRQRTSGAAQYF; DNA: TGTGCCAGCAGCCGACAGCGGACTAGCGGGGCGGCCCAGTACTTC
size: -; V: TRBV5-4; D: -; J: TRBJ1-2; CDR3: CASSLERSNYGYTF; DNA: TGTGCCAGCAGCTTGGAACGGTCTAACTATGGCTACACCTTC
size: once; V: TRBV10-3; D: TRBD2; J: TRBJ2-7; CDR3: CAISTGTSGGAYEQYF; DNA: TGTGCCATCAGTACCGGGACTAGCGGGGGGGCTTACGAGCAGTACTTC
size: -; V: TRBV15; D: TRBD1; J: TRBJ2-7; CDR3: CATSRRQGGSYEQYF; DNA: TGTGCCACCAGCAGGAGACAGGGCGGGTCCTACGAGCAGTACTTC
size: -; V: TRBV28; D: -; J: TRBJ2-2; CDR3: CASSPPDGLGGELFF; DNA: TGTGCCAGCAGTCCCCCGGACGGGTTGGGCGGGGAGCTGTTTTTT
size: -; V: TRBV5-6; D: TRBD2; J: TRBJ2-7; CDR3: CASSPPPLAGDEQYF; DNA: TGTGCCAGCAGCCCCCCCCCACTGGCGGGAGACGAGCAGTACTTC
size: -; V: TRBV9; D: -; J: TRBJ1-2; CDR3: CASRAGHNYGYTF; DNA: TGTGCCAGCAGAGCGGGACACAACTATGGCTACACCTTC
size: -; V: TRBV29-1; D: TRBD2; J: TRBJ2-5; CDR3: CSVATSGGLQETQYF; DNA: TGCAGCGTTGCGACTAGCGGGGGTTTACAAGAGACCCAGTACTTC
size: -; V: TRBV3-1/TRBV3-2; D: -; J: TRBJ2-3; CDR3: CASPFTQYF; DNA: TGTGCCAGCCCGTTTACGCAGTATTTT
size: medium-sized; V: TRBV5-6; D: -; J: TRBJ2-7; CDR3: CASSLWVVGDEQYF; DNA: TGTGCCAGCAGCTTGTGGGTTGTCGGGGACGAGCAGTACTTC
size: -; V: TRBV27; D: -; J: TRBJ2-3; CDR3: CASSLARLDTQYF; DNA: TGTGCCAGCAGTTTGGCCAGGTTAGATACGCAGTATTTT
size: few; V: TRBV4-1; D: -; J: TRBJ2-1; CDR3: CASSLQGDRNPYNEQFF; DNA: TGCGCCAGCAGCCTCCAGGGAGACCGTAACCCCTACAATGAGCAGTTCTTC
size: -; V: TRBV7-9; D: -; J: TRBJ2-2; CDR3: CASSRLDRELFF; DNA: TGTGCCAGCAGCCGGTTGGACAGGGAGCTGTTTTTT
size: once; V: TRBV29-1; D: -; J: TRBJ1-2; CDR3: CSVSTGNYGYTF; DNA: TGCAGCGTCTCTACAGGGAACTATGGCTACACCTTC
size: few; V: TRBV6-4; D: -; J: TRBJ2-2; CDR3: CASSAGGSNTGELFF; DNA: TGTGCCAGCAGTGCTGGGGGATCGAACACCGGGGAGCTGTTTTTT
size: -; V: TRBV11-2; D: -; J: TRBJ2-7; CDR3: CASSFEIIYEQYF; DNA: TGTGCCAGCAGCTTCGAAATCATTTACGAGCAGTACTTC
size: -; V: TRBV7-9; D: -; J: TRBJ2-7; CDR3: CASSLDNREWQYF; DNA: TGTGCCAGCAGCTTAGATAACAGGGAATGGCAGTACTTC
size: -; V: TRBV30; D: TRBD1; J: TRBJ2-3; CDR3: CAWSVGRGMTDTQYF; DNA: TGTGCCTGGAGTGTAGGCAGGGGGATGACAGATACGCAGTATTTT
size: -; V: TRBV7-6; D: -; J: TRBJ2-3; CDR3: CASSLEITDTQYF; DNA: TGTGCCAGCAGCTTAGAGATCACAGATACGCAGTATTTT
size: -; V: TRBV19; D: TRBD2; J: TRBJ2-1; CDR3: CATKLERGLEQFF; DNA: TGTGCCACCAAGTTAGAGCGGGGCCTTGAGCAGTTCTTC
size: -; V: TRBV27; D: -; J: TRBJ2-7; CDR3: CASSLGGAEQYF; DNA: TGTGCCAGCAGTTTGGGGGGGGCCGAGCAGTACTTC
size: -; V: TRBV28; D: -; J: TRBJ1-5; CDR3: CASSKLLGTIDSNQPQHF; DNA: TGTGCCAGCAGTAAACTACTCGGGACTATCGATAGCAATCAGCCCCAGCATTTT
size: -; V: TRBV12-5; D: -; J: TRBJ2-5; CDR3: CASGLGEHGQETQYF; DNA: TGTGCTAGTGGTTTGGGAGAACACGGGCAAGAGACCCAGTACTTC
size: -; V: TRBV10-3; D: TRBD2; J: TRBJ2-7; CDR3: CAISEWTSGSEQYF; DNA: TGTGCCATCAGTGAATGGACTAGCGGGAGCGAGCAGTACTTC
size: -; V: TRBV28; D: TRBD1; J: TRBJ2-1; CDR3: CASSFTPGQGAHEQFF; DNA: TGTGCCAGCAGTTTCACACCGGGACAGGGGGCCCATGAGCAGTTCTTC
size: -; V: TRBV7-2; D: -; J: TRBJ2-3; CDR3: CASSLGASVSTDTQYF; DNA: TGTGCCAGCAGCTTAGGCGCTAGCGTGAGCACAGATACGCAGTATTTT
size: -; V: TRBV28; D: TRBD1; J: TRBJ2-7; CDR3: CASSYRGIGAYEQYF; DNA: TGTGCCAGCAGTTACAGGGGTATTGGGGCCTACGAGCAGTACTTC
size: -; V: TRBV15; D: TRBD2; J: TRBJ2-3; CDR3: CATSRATSGMADTQYF; DNA: TGTGCCACCAGCAGAGCGACTAGCGGGATGGCAGATACGCAGTATTTT
size: few; V: TRBV7-7; D: -; J: TRBJ2-3; CDR3: CASSPTPADTDTQYF; DNA: TGTGCTAGCTCCCCCACCCCAGCGGACACAGATACGCAGTATTTT
size: -; V: TRBV10-3; D: -; J: TRBJ1-3; CDR3: CAISAPGSGNTIYF; DNA: TGTGCCATCAGTGCTCCAGGCTCTGGAAACACCATATATTTT
size: -; V: TRBV10-3; D: -; J: TRBJ2-5; CDR3: CAISVAEESGTQYF; DNA: TGTGCCATCAGTGTTGCGGAGGAATCCGGGACCCAGTACTTC
size: few; V: TRBV18; D: -; J: TRBJ2-7; CDR3: CASSDMLYEQYF; DNA: TGTGCCAGCTCTGACATGCTCTACGAGCAGTACTTC
size: -; V: TRBV18; D: -; J: TRBJ1-1; CDR3: CASSPKENTEAFF; DNA: TGTGCCAGCTCACCTAAGGAAAACACTGAAGCTTTCTTT
size: -; V: TRBV7-9; D: -; J: TRBJ2-2; CDR3: CASSLFSGTGELFF; DNA: TGTGCCAGCAGCTTATTTTCGGGGACCGGGGAGCTGTTTTTT
size: -; V: TRBV5-1; D: -; J: TRBJ1-6; CDR3: CASSLEDGRVEPLHF; DNA: TGCGCCAGCAGCTTGGAGGACGGACGGGTTGAACCCCTCCACTTT
size: few; V: TRBV5-6; D: TRBD2; J: TRBJ2-7; CDR3: CASSLALAGGGDEQYF; DNA: TGTGCCAGCAGCTTGGCACTAGCGGGAGGCGGAGACGAGCAGTACTTC
size: -; V: TRBV15; D: -; J: TRBJ2-1; CDR3: CATSRVPPRSSYNEQFF; DNA: TGTGCCACCAGCAGAGTTCCCCCACGGAGCTCCTACAATGAGCAGTTCTTC
size: -; V: TRBV30; D: -; J: TRBJ1-1; CDR3: CAWNRAHTEAFF; DNA: TGTGCCTGGAACAGGGCGCACACTGAAGCTTTCTTT
size: -; V: TRBV19; D: -; J: TRBJ1-5; CDR3: CASSLFGPNSNQPQHF; DNA: TGTGCCAGTAGTCTCTTTGGGCCGAATAGCAATCAGCCCCAGCATTTT
size: few; V: TRBV6-1; D: TRBD2; J: TRBJ2-2; CDR3: CASSEAVASGRNTGELFF; DNA: TGTGCCAGCAGTGAAGCGGTTGCTAGCGGGAGGAACACCGGGGAGCTGTTTTTT
size: -; V: TRBV28; D: -; J: TRBJ1-1; CDR3: CASSLSSASTF; DNA: TGTGCCAGCAGTTTAAGTTCCGCGTCTACCTTT
size: -; V: TRBV5-4; D: -; J: TRBJ1-1; CDR3: CASSLEGGVNTEAFF; DNA: TGTGCCAGCAGCTTGGAGGGGGGAGTCAACACTGAAGCTTTCTTT
size: -; V: TRBV5-6; D: TRBD1; J: TRBJ1-2; CDR3: CASSPDGQGASYGYTF; DNA: TGTGCCAGCAGCCCTGATGGACAGGGAGCCTCCTATGGCTACACCTTC
size: few; V: TRBV11-2; D: -; J: TRBJ2-7; CDR3: CASSLAYEQYF; DNA: TGTGCCAGCAGCTTAGCTTACGAGCAGTACTTC
size: -; V: TRBV5-1; D: TRBD1; J: TRBJ1-2; CDR3: CASSLGNRGYGYTF; DNA: TGCGCCAGCAGCTTGGGAAACAGGGGCTATGGCTACACCTTC
size: -; V: TRBV10-2; D: -; J: TRBJ1-1; CDR3: CASSVWVGGKGTEAFF; DNA: TGCGCCAGCAGTGTGTGGGTCGGAGGGAAGGGCACTGAAGCTTTCTTT
size: few; V: TRBV6-5; D: -; J: TRBJ2-7; CDR3: CASSYSLAWGPSEQYF; DNA: TGTGCCAGCAGTTACTCTCTAGCGTGGGGGCCGTCCGAGCAGTACTTC
size: -; V: TRBV7-2; D: -; J: TRBJ2-2; CDR3: CASSLGPYTGELFF; DNA: TGTGCCAGCAGCTTGGGACCATACACCGGGGAGCTGTTTTTT